Presented here are 19 T cell receptor beta chains from one specimen sequenced in a study of blood T cell repertoires in COVID-19 (TCRdb year 2020). Library preparation was by the immunoSEQ multiplex PCR assay. TCRdb obtained this table from immuneACCESS and retained in-frame rearrangements with V and J assigned. These tables miss some clones; where compared with another copy, unresolved V genes account for less than half of the shortfall, and the remainder is unexplained. This sample is represented by tens of thousands of clones; around nine tenths of them were singletons. Together, the top ten hold 12% of the sample. The material sequenced was peripheral blood. These receptors were taken from a man aged 65 to 79 with active or convalescent COVID-19.

CDR3 in DNA: TGTGCCAGCAGCTTTAGCGGGGCCCTTGGGGCCCAGTACTTC. Protein product: CASSFSGALGAQYF. This chain joins TRBV3-1 (or the pseudogene TRBV3-2) and TRBJ2-5, with TRBD2 matching over 8 bases. V gave up 5 bases and J gave up 9 bases; unmatched junction bases: 11. The CDR3 runs to 14 residues. Germline V gives CDR1 LGHDT, CDR2 YNNKEL (reference sequence).

V and J are TRBV25-1 and TRBJ1-4; the D gene is possibly TRBD1 (6 bases). The CDR3 is 14 residues long. The germline V gene encodes CDR1 MGHDK and CDR2 SYGVNS. Trimming shortened V by 4 bases and J by 7 bases, and 13 bases separated the two germline ends. The CDR3 coding sequence is TGTGCCAGCAGTGCCGGGGGGCGAAGTGAAAAACTGTTTTTT. Translation: CASSAGGRSEKLFF. Full variable domain (rest looked up from reference TRBV25-1 and TRBJ1-4): EADIYQTPRYLVIGTGKKITLECSQTMGHDKMYWYQQDPGMELHLIHYSYGVNSTEKGDLSSESTVSRIRTEHFPLTLESARPSHTSQYLCASSAGGRSEKLFFGSGTQLSVL.

V and J are TRBV7-6 and TRBJ1-1; 9 bases are shared with TRBD1. This CDR3 is 16 amino acids long. Germline V lookup: CDR1 SGHVS, CDR2 FNYEAQ. J lost 1 base, V lost 6 bases, and 9 bases had no gene match. The CDR3 is CASRGGTGKGNTEAFF. DNA for the CDR3: TGTGCCAGCAGAGGAGGGACAGGGAAAGGGAACACTGAAGCTTTCTTT.

The chain employs TRBV5-1 and TRBJ1-5; D remains unclear. The V and J ends lost 0 bases and 0 bases respectively, with 10 bases between them. Germline V lookup: CDR1 SGHRS, CDR2 YFSETQ. The CDR3 spans 16 residues. For the CDR3, the DNA is TGCGCCAGCAGCTTGGAGCAGACTTATAGCAATCAGCCCCAGCATTTT. Protein product: CASSLEQTYSNQPQHF.

CDR3 bases: TGTGCCATCAGTTCAGAGACAGGGGGCCGCTATGGCTACACCTTC. It is translated as CAISSETGGRYGYTF. The chain links TRBV10-3 to TRBJ1-2; 10 bases line up with TRBD1. The CDR3 contains 15 residues. Germline CDR1 is ENHRY and CDR2 is SYGVKD. V shed 5 bases and J 4 bases; nucleotides not matched to a gene: 7.

On this clone itself: This sample includes further DNA sequences coding for the same CDR3. J is TRBJ1-2 and V is TRBV6-2 or TRBV6-3, with D perhaps matching TRBD1 (6 bases). Germline assignment: CDR1 MNHEY and CDR2 SVGEGT. The V end was cut by 0 bases, the J end by 7 bases, with 12 bases between. The CDR3 has 14 residues. The CDR3 DNA reads as TGTGCCAGCAGTTACTCGAACAGGGCAGGTGGCTACACCTTC. Its protein product is CASSYSNRAGGYTF.

The chain is built from TRBV6-5 and TRBJ1-1; 8 positions agree with TRBD1. CDR1 MNHEY and CDR2 SVGAGI come from the germline V gene. The CDR3 loop spans 15 amino acids. The trim removed 6 bases at V and 5 bases at J, leaving 11 bases unmatched. CDR3 sequence reads: CASSPQGAVRTEAFF. In DNA, the CDR3 is TGTGCCAGCAGCCCCCAGGGGGCGGTGAGAACTGAAGCTTTCTTT.

The chain links TRBV5-5 to TRBJ2-1; 7 bases align to TRBD2. The V gene end was trimmed by 0 bases and the J gene end by 3 bases; junction bases not matched to a gene: 3. The CDR3 contains 15 residues. In germline, CDR1 is SGHKS, CDR2 YYEKEE (reference sequence). CDR3 nucleotide sequence: TGTGCCAGCAGCTTGGTCCCTAGCGGCTACAATGAGCAGTTCTTC. This codes for CASSLVPSGYNEQFF.

CDR3 DNA sequence: TGTGCCAGCAGCGACCCCGGGACTGCAAACACTGAAGCTTTCTTT. This translates into CASSDPGTANTEAFF. The chain links TRBV9 to TRBJ1-1; D is perhaps TRBD1 (5 bases). V lost 3 bases and J 2 bases, leaving 14 bases between the germline ends. CDR1 and CDR2 from the germline V gene are SGDLS and YYNGEE. The CDR3 runs to 15 residues.

The V gene is TRBV25-1, the J gene TRBJ1-1; possibly TRBD1 for D (5 bases). CDR3 length: 15 residues. From germline, CDR1 is MGHDK and CDR2 SYGVNS. The ends were cut back, 2 bases at V and 5 bases at J, with 15 bases in the middle. In DNA form, the CDR3 reads TGTGCCAGCAGTGAAGCGGCAGGGAGGGGTACTGAAGCTTTCTTT. This gives the protein CASSEAAGRGTEAFF. The complete variable domain, with remaining parts taken from reference TRBV25-1 and TRBJ1-1, reads EADIYQTPRYLVIGTGKKITLECSQTMGHDKMYWYQQDPGMELHLIHYSYGVNSTEKGDLSSESTVSRIRTEHFPLTLESARPSHTSQYLCASSEAAGRGTEAFFGQGTRLTVV.

This chain uses TRBV19 with TRBJ2-1; TRBD1 agrees at 8 bases. Losses at the gene ends were 4 bases for V and 2 bases for J; bases not matched to a gene: 7. Germline CDR1 LNHDA, CDR2 SQIVND (reference sequence). The CDR3 has 16 residues. CDR3 bases: TGTGCCAGTAGTACCGGACAGGGAAGGGCCTACAATGAGCAGTTCTTC. Protein: CASSTGQGRAYNEQFF.

V is TRBV18 and J is TRBJ2-1, with 9 bases fitting TRBD2. The CDR3 totals 16 residues. J lost 8 bases, V lost 4 bases, and 12 bases had no gene match. Germline V lookup: CDR1 KGHSH, CDR2 LQKENI. CDR3 sequence reads: CASSREAGGSTYEQFF. The CDR3 bases are TGTGCCAGCTCACGGGAAGCGGGGGGCAGTACATATGAGCAGTTCTTC. Drawing the rest from reference TRBV18 and TRBJ2-1, the complete variable domain is NAGVMQNPRHLVRRRGQEARLRCSPMKGHSHVYWYRQLPEEGLKFMVYLQKENIIDESGMPKERFSAEFPKEGPSILRIQQVVRGDSAAYFCASSREAGGSTYEQFFGPGTRLTVL.

This clone was detected once. The J gene is TRBJ2-5, the V gene TRBV19; the D gene is possibly TRBD1 (7 bases). V was trimmed by 2 bases and J by 2 bases, leaving 12 bases between them. CDR3 length: 15 residues. Germline V CDR1 and CDR2: LNHDA, SQIVND (reference sequence). CDR3 DNA sequence: TGTGCCAGTAGTATATCAGGGGGGTTACAAGAGACCCAGTACTTC. It translates to CASSISGGLQETQYF.

This sequence joins TRBV12-3 or TRBV12-4 and TRBJ2-1; 7 bases agree with TRBD1. The CDR3 consists of 12 residues. J gave up 9 bases and V 5 bases, and 4 bases lay outside the gene matches. CDR3 protein: CASSPQGFEQFF. In DNA form, the CDR3 reads TGTGCCAGCAGTCCACAGGGGTTTGAGCAGTTCTTC.

The rearrangement uses TRBV5-4 and TRBJ1-4; D not resolved. V was pared by 1 base and J by 3 bases, with 16 bases between. CDR3 size: 17 residues. Per germline, CDR1 SGHNT and CDR2 YYREEE (reference sequence). Here the CDR3 reads CASSLNPGSVSNEKLFF. In nucleotides, the CDR3 is TGTGCCAGCAGCTTGAATCCAGGCTCGGTGTCTAATGAAAAACTGTTTTTT.

The chain combines TRBV2 with TRBJ1-2; D is possibly TRBD1 (5 bases). V gave up 5 bases and J gave up 8 bases, with 24 bases separating them. Germline V lookup: CDR1 SNHLY, CDR2 FYNNEI. This CDR3 contains 16 residues. The CDR3 DNA sequence: TGTGCCAGCAGTCGAGAAGGGACTCTTGTTCAAGGCGGCTACACCTTC. Translation: CASSREGTLVQGGYTF.

The rearrangement uses TRBV18 and TRBJ2-7, with 10 bases identical to TRBD1. This CDR3 is built from 15 residues. Germline V gene data show CDR1 as KGHSH and CDR2 as LQKENI. V shed 3 bases, J shed 3 bases, and the junction held 5 bases outside the gene matches. This CDR3 reads CASSPGTGDLYEQYF. In DNA form, the CDR3 reads TGTGCCAGCTCACCGGGGACAGGGGACCTCTACGAGCAGTACTTC. Full variable domain (outside the CDR3, taken from reference TRBV18 and TRBJ2-7): NAGVMQNPRHLVRRRGQEARLRCSPMKGHSHVYWYRQLPEEGLKFMVYLQKENIIDESGMPKERFSAEFPKEGPSILRIQQVVRGDSAAYFCASSPGTGDLYEQYFGPGTRLTVT.

This clone was seen just once. The chain couples TRBV9 to TRBJ1-6, with D uncertain. Germline assignment: CDR1 SGDLS and CDR2 YYNGEE. CDR3 size: 13 residues. Trimming removed 0 bases at V and 10 bases at J, with 8 bases between. The CDR3 sequence is CASSVDMTSPLHF. CDR3 bases: TGTGCCAGCAGCGTAGACATGACATCACCCCTCCACTTT.

CDR3: CASSLAGTGYYEQYF. The CDR3 region has the DNA TGTGCCAGCAGCTTAGCGGGGACAGGGTACTACGAGCAGTACTTC. J is TRBJ2-7 and V is TRBV7-2, with TRBD1 matching over 9 bases. Trimming removed 0 bases from V and 3 bases from J; junction bases left unmatched: 3. Germline V gene lookup returns CDR1 SGHTA and CDR2 FQGNSA. CDR3 length: 15 residues.